One and the same sample provided the 20 T cell receptor beta chains below, sequenced in a study of blood T cell repertoires in COVID-19. This table comes from immunoSEQ multiplex PCR, and its TCRdb copy is limited to in-frame clones, with some not included. The table lists more than 250,000 clones, 88% of them singletons, with more than 0.55% in the top ten. Sequencing used peripheral blood. The receptors shown here come from a human donor in a cohort sampled during active COVID-19.

The CDR3 here is CASSKTRRSNEKLFF. In DNA, the CDR3 is TGTGCCAGCAGTAAAACCAGGCGCTCTAATGAAAAACTGTTTTTT. The chain couples TRBV25-1 to TRBJ1-4, with D hard to call. Germline values: CDR1 MGHDK, CDR2 SYGVNS. CDR3 size: 15 residues. V was trimmed by 5 bases and J by 3 bases, leaving 13 bases between them.

This clone has a single count. This chain connects TRBV7-6 to TRBJ2-7, with D unclear. Trimming cost V 2 bases and J 3 bases, with 8 bases left between them. The V gene's germline CDR1 is SGHVS and CDR2 FNYEAQ. The CDR3 is 13 amino acids. In DNA form, the CDR3 reads TGTGCCAGCAGCTTAAACCCGGGCTACGAGCAGTACTTC. Protein product: CASSLNPGYEQYF.

This sequence joins TRBV28 and TRBJ1-3, with D possibly matching TRBD1 (5 bases). V was clipped by 5 bases and J by 0 bases, with 8 bases between them. Germline values: CDR1 MDHEN, CDR2 SYDVKM. The CDR3 contains 14 residues. The CDR3 region is CASSGHLSGNTIYF. CDR3 DNA: TGTGCCAGCAGTGGACACCTCTCTGGAAACACCATATATTTT.

The rearrangement uses TRBV9 and TRBJ2-7; 7 bases agree with TRBD1. Germline CDR1 and CDR2: SGDLS and YYNGEE. The length of the CDR3 is 15 residues. The J segment lost 0 bases and the V segment lost 2 bases, leaving 5 bases of the junction unmatched. The CDR3 loop is CASSVTGSDSYEQYF. CDR3 DNA: TGTGCCAGCAGCGTGACAGGGTCGGACTCCTACGAGCAGTACTTC.

This clone was seen more than once but under ten times. The chain employs TRBV9 and TRBJ2-3; D remains unclear. This CDR3 is 15 amino acids long. V was pared by 0 bases and J by 2 bases, with 10 bases between. Looked up from germline, CDR1 is SGDLS and CDR2 is YYNGEE. The CDR3 sequence: CASSVGSSYTDTQYF. CDR3 in DNA: TGTGCCAGCAGCGTAGGTAGCTCCTACACAGATACGCAGTATTTT.

The genes are TRBV28 and TRBJ2-7; 8 nucleotides match TRBD1. The germline CDR1 and CDR2 sequences are MDHEN and SYDVKM. This CDR3 region has 15 residues. Unmatched junction bases numbered 6, after V lost 5 bases and J lost 0 bases. In DNA form, the CDR3 reads TGTGCCAGCAGTGCCTCCGGGACAGGCTCCTACGAGCAGTACTTC. Protein: CASSASGTGSYEQYF. Together with reference TRBV28 and TRBJ2-7, the CDR3 gives the full variable domain: DVKVTQSSRYLVKRTGEKVFLECVQDMDHENMFWYRQDPGLGLRLIYFSYDVKMKEKGDIPEGYSVSREKKERFSLILESASTNQTSMYLCASSASGTGSYEQYFGPGTRLTVT.

This sequence joins TRBV9 and TRBJ2-1; the match to TRBD1 covers 9 bases. The CDR3 sequence is 15 residues long. Per the germline V gene, CDR1 is SGDLS and CDR2 is YYNGEE. J lost 1 base, V lost 4 bases, and 3 bases had no gene match. The CDR3 DNA follows: TGTGCCAGCAGCCGACAGGGGGAATCCTACAATGAGCAGTTCTTC. Translated: CASSRQGESYNEQFF. The variable domain in full, with the rest retrieved from reference TRBV9 and TRBJ2-1, is DSGVTQTPKHLITATGQRVTLRCSPRSGDLSVYWYQQSLDQGLQFLIQYYNGEERAKGNILERFSAQQFPDLHSELNLSSLELGDSALYFCASSRQGESYNEQFFGPGTRLTVL.

The rearrangement links TRBV6-5 to TRBJ1-2; D is uncertain. The V gene lost 0 bases and the J gene lost 5 bases, with 10 bases spanning the gap. This CDR3 has 14 amino acids. Germline V gene data show CDR1 as MNHEY and CDR2 as SVGAGI. CDR3 loop: CASSYSLRSYGYTF. CDR3 nucleotide sequence: TGTGCCAGCAGTTACTCGTTGAGGAGTTATGGCTACACCTTC.

The gene calls are TRBV7-2 and TRBJ1-1; no clear D gene. From germline, CDR1 is SGHTA and CDR2 FQGNSA. Trimming stripped 2 bases from V and 1 base from J, with 11 bases between. The CDR3 consists of 15 residues. The CDR3 spells CASSLLPDKNTEAFF. The CDR3 DNA sequence: TGTGCCAGCAGCTTACTTCCAGATAAGAACACTGAAGCTTTCTTT.

Concerning this clone itself: Sequence at one end of the junction differs from germline and may be a read error. The chain recombines TRBV4-1 with TRBJ1-2, with unresolved D. CDR3 length: 9 amino acids. The V gene's germline CDR1 is MGHRA and CDR2 YSYEKL. The CDR3 sequence: CASSQEAPF. The CDR3 DNA reads TGCGCCAGCAGCCAAGAAGCGCCCTTC.

The CDR3: CASSRQTYQPQHF. The CDR3 nucleotides are TGTGCCAGCAGCAGACAGACTTATCAGCCCCAGCATTTT. The rearrangement links TRBV6-2 or TRBV6-3 to TRBJ1-5; a weak D match, TRBD1 (5 bases). The CDR3 runs to 13 residues. V lost 6 bases and J lost 5, with 11 bases in between. Germline V CDR1 and CDR2: MNHEY, SVGEGT.

The chain couples TRBV6-2 or TRBV6-3 to TRBJ1-3; no reliable D call. The CDR3 has 13 residues. Trimming removed 4 bases from V and 0 bases from J, with 4 bases in between. In germline, CDR1 is MNHEY, CDR2 SVGEGT. The CDR3 sequence is CASSLFSGNTIYF. The CDR3 nucleotides are TGTGCCAGCAGTTTATTCTCTGGAAACACCATATATTTT.

The chain has TRBV5-1 and TRBJ2-5; D is uncertain. V was clipped by 1 base and J by 0 bases, with 4 bases between them. The CDR3 is 13 amino acids. Germline V gene data show CDR1 as SGHRS and CDR2 as YFSETQ. The DNA for the CDR3 is TGCGCCAGCAGCTTGCGGTACCAAGAGACCCAGTACTTC. It encodes CASSLRYQETQYF.

J is TRBJ1-1 and V is TRBV25-1, with TRBD1 matching over 12 bases. CDR1 MGHDK and CDR2 SYGVNS come from the germline V gene. J lost 2 bases, V lost 4 bases, and 8 bases had no gene match. The CDR3 extends over 17 amino acids. The DNA for the CDR3 is TGTGCCAGCAGTGCTCCGGGACAGGGGGCAGGAAACACTGAAGCTTTCTTT. Translation gives CASSAPGQGAGNTEAFF.

The chain recombines TRBV5-1 with TRBJ1-1; D remains unclear. Germline CDR1 SGHRS, CDR2 YFSETQ. The CDR3 loop spans 13 amino acids. V was cut by 6 bases and J by 1 base, with 10 bases left in between. CDR3 sequence reads: CASNNVPNTEAFF. The CDR3 DNA is TGCGCCAGCAACAACGTCCCGAACACTGAAGCTTTCTTT.

The rearrangement uses TRBV5-1 and TRBJ1-1; 8 bases map to TRBD1. This CDR3 is 17 amino acids long. Looked up from germline, CDR1 is SGHRS and CDR2 is YFSETQ. Trimming at V came to 1 base and at J to 1 base, leaving 9 bases not matched to a gene. The CDR3 sequence: CASSLTIPGQANTEAFF. CDR3 coding DNA: TGCGCCAGCAGCTTGACCATTCCGGGACAGGCGAACACTGAAGCTTTCTTT.

This clone was picked up one time. This rearrangement joins TRBV5-4 to TRBJ2-3, with 9 bases aligning to TRBD2. CDR1 and CDR2 (germline): SGHNT, YYREEE (reference sequence). CDR3 length: 16 residues. With 4 bases clipped from V and 4 bases from J, the junction kept 10 bases outside the gene matches. The CDR3 is CASSPQGGGAADTQYF. CDR3 DNA sequence: TGTGCCAGCAGCCCCCAAGGCGGGGGGGCAGCAGATACGCAGTATTTT.

The V gene is TRBV13, the J gene TRBJ2-7, with 7 bases lining up with TRBD1. Germline values: CDR1 PRHDT, CDR2 FYEKMQ (reference sequence). V gave up 8 bases and J gave up 2 bases; unmatched junction bases: 9. The CDR3 length is 14 residues. CDR3 nucleotides: TGTGCCAGCCGGGCGAGACAGGGCACCTACGAGCAGTACTTC. It is translated as CASRARQGTYEQYF.

The chain links TRBV27 to TRBJ2-7; possible D gene TRBD2, 6 bases. The CDR3 sequence is 15 residues long. CDR1 is MNHEY and CDR2 is SMNVEV in the germline V gene (reference sequence). Trimming left V 6 bases short and J 6 bases short, with 21 bases between. The CDR3: CASSPTGRGILEQYF. CDR3 nucleotide sequence: TGTGCCAGCAGCCCCACGGGGCGCGGGATCCTCGAGCAGTACTTC.

This clone has a single count. The rearrangement uses TRBV14 and TRBJ2-1; 7 nucleotides align to TRBD1. In germline, CDR1 is SGHDN, CDR2 FVKESK. Unmatched junction bases numbered 3, after V lost 1 base and J lost 9 bases. The CDR3 has 13 residues. For the CDR3, the DNA is TGTGCCAGCAGCCAAGGGAGGACAGGTGAGCAGTTCTTC. Its translation is CASSQGRTGEQFF.